These 14 T cell receptor beta chains originate from one sample sequenced in a study of T cell responses to AZD1222 COVID-19 vaccine. Here immunoSEQ multiplex PCR was the method, and the copy in TCRdb shows in-frame clones only, minus some. The table lists 130,000 or so clones, approximately 88% of them singletons. The source material was peripheral blood, sampled on day 0 of AZD1222 vaccination. The receptors were gathered from an adult in good health.

This chain uses TRBV6-2 or TRBV6-3 with TRBJ1-2; D uncertain. The CDR3 contains 15 residues. Trimming shortened V by 2 bases and J by 1 base, and 11 bases separated the two germline ends. Looked up from germline, CDR1 is MNHEY and CDR2 is SVGEGT. DNA of the CDR3: TGTGCCAGCAGTTACGGACCTTCCCATAACTATGGCTACACCTTC. It yields the protein CASSYGPSHNYGYTF.

In DNA, the CDR3 is TGCGCCAGCAGCTTGGAACGAGTCAAATCACCCCTCCACTTT. It encodes CASSLERVKSPLHF. J is TRBJ1-6 and V is TRBV5-1; D gene uncertain. Germline-derived CDR1 and CDR2 are SGHRS and YFSETQ. This CDR3 has 14 amino acids. V was cut by 0 bases and J by 10 bases, with 11 bases left in between. The entire variable domain, with the rest obtained from reference TRBV5-1 and TRBJ1-6, is as follows: KAGVTQTPRYLIKTRGQQVTLSCSPISGHRSVSWYQQTPGQGLQFLFEYFSETQRNKGNFPGRFSGRQFSNSRSEMNVSTLELGDSALYLCASSLERVKSPLHFGNGTRLTVT.

The chain links TRBV30 to TRBJ1-3, with a possible D match to TRBD1 (5 bases). From germline, CDR1 is GTSNPN and CDR2 SVGIG (reference sequence). V was trimmed by 4 bases and J by 4 bases, leaving 5 bases between them. CDR3 length: 11 amino acids. The CDR3 nucleotides read TGTGCCTGGAAGGGGGGAAACACCATATATTTT. It codes for CAWKGGNTIYF.

This clone was observed a single time. This chain links TRBV5-1 with TRBJ2-5, with D tentatively TRBD1 (5 bases). The germline V and J ends were trimmed by 1 base and 2 bases, with 12 bases remaining between them. The germline gives CDR1 SGHRS, CDR2 YFSETQ. CDR3 length: 15 amino acids. The CDR3 is CASSLSAGPQETQYF. CDR3 DNA: TGCGCCAGCAGCTTGTCGGCAGGGCCTCAAGAGACCCAGTACTTC.

This chain connects TRBV3-1 (or the pseudogene TRBV3-2) to TRBJ2-7; 11 nucleotides agree with TRBD2. CDR1 is LGHDT, CDR2 YNNKEL, per germline (reference sequence). The CDR3 has 17 amino acids. Trimming cost V 3 bases and J 2 bases; bases outside gene matches: 9. CDR3 in amino acids: CASSHKGLAEKTYEQYF. The CDR3 bases are TGTGCCAGCAGCCATAAGGGACTAGCGGAAAAAACCTACGAGCAGTACTTC.

This clone was seen a handful of times. The chain has TRBV4-2 and TRBJ2-3; 10 bases fit TRBD2. After removal of 3 bases from V and 4 bases from J, the junction contained 1 base not matched to a gene. The CDR3 sequence is 14 residues long. The germline V gene encodes CDR1 LGHNA and CDR2 YNFKEQ. This chain's CDR3 is CASSQGTSADTQYF. CDR3 coding DNA: TGTGCCAGCAGCCAGGGGACTAGCGCAGATACGCAGTATTTT.

V usage is TRBV4-1 and J usage is TRBJ1-2, with a tentative D call TRBD1 (5 bases). The CDR3 extends over 15 amino acids. V gave up 0 bases and J gave up 8 bases, with 16 bases separating them. Germline values: CDR1 MGHRA, CDR2 YSYEKL. The DNA of the CDR3 is TGCGCCAGCAGCCAAGAGGGCACCACCTGGGGCGGCTACACCTTC. Translating it yields CASSQEGTTWGGYTF.

The V call is TRBV7-9, the J call TRBJ1-1; D remains ambiguous. V gave up 3 bases and J gave up 0 bases, with 8 bases separating them. The CDR3 runs to 14 residues. CDR1 and CDR2 (germline): SEHNR, FQNEAQ (reference sequence). The DNA for the CDR3 is TGTGCCAGCAGCTTTTTTGGAGTGAACACTGAAGCTTTCTTT. It is translated as CASSFFGVNTEAFF.

The chain has TRBV2 and TRBJ1-2; D may be TRBD1 (5 bases). The length of the CDR3 is 16 residues. Trimming removed 3 bases from V and 0 bases from J, with 14 bases in between. Germline V lookup: CDR1 SNHLY, CDR2 FYNNEI. CDR3 in amino acids: CASSEKSGPANYGYTF. For the CDR3, the DNA is TGTGCCAGCAGTGAGAAGTCAGGGCCTGCTAACTATGGCTACACCTTC.

The rearrangement uses TRBV25-1 and TRBJ2-5; TRBD2 aligns across 9 bases. CDR1 MGHDK and CDR2 SYGVNS come from the germline V gene. V trimming: 2 bases; J trimming: 1 base; junction bases outside the gene matches: 8. The CDR3 sequence is 17 residues long. CDR3 region: CASSEGSGSDFQETQYF. For the CDR3, the DNA is TGTGCCAGCAGTGAAGGTAGCGGGAGCGATTTCCAAGAGACCCAGTACTTC.

The rearrangement links TRBV5-1 to TRBJ2-3; D is undetermined. The CDR3 runs 15 residues. The germline V gene has CDR1 SGHRS and CDR2 YFSETQ. Trimming removed 0 bases at V and 2 bases at J, with 10 bases between. This chain's CDR3 is CASSLVGGYTDTQYF. Written as DNA, the CDR3 is TGCGCCAGCAGCTTGGTCGGCGGTTACACAGATACGCAGTATTTT.

J is TRBJ2-3 and V is TRBV3-1 (or the pseudogene TRBV3-2), with 10 bases fitting TRBD2. V trimming: 4 bases; J trimming: 7 bases; junction bases outside the gene matches: 8. Germline V lookup: CDR1 LGHDT, CDR2 YNNKEL (reference sequence). CDR3 length equals 15 residues. CDR3 protein: CASSLLSGGANTQYF. The CDR3 DNA is TGTGCCAGCAGCCTATTGAGCGGGGGGGCTAATACGCAGTATTTT.

The chain has TRBV6-1 and TRBJ1-3, with a weak D call TRBD1 (6 bases). Germline loops: CDR1 MNHNS, CDR2 SASEGT. The CDR3 has 15 amino acids. Between the trimmed V and J ends, which lost 3 bases and 4 bases, there was a span of 13 bases. DNA of the CDR3: TGTGCCAGCAGTGAGGATTCAGGGGACGGAAACACCATATATTTT. Its protein product is CASSEDSGDGNTIYF.

The chain couples TRBV5-1 to TRBJ2-3, with 11 bases fitting TRBD2. The trim removed 4 bases at V and 6 bases at J, leaving 7 bases unmatched. CDR1 and CDR2 from the germline V gene are SGHRS and YFSETQ. The CDR3 has 15 residues. The CDR3 DNA is TGCGCCAGCAGCCCGGGACTAGCGGTGGAGGATACGCAGTATTTT. This sequence encodes CASSPGLAVEDTQYF.